This passage covers 30 T cell receptor beta chains from one sample sequenced in a study of T cells in Graves' hyperthyroidism and ophthalmopathy. TCR beta CDR3 region amplification was performed from RNA transcripts. Using the HTBI primer set, a first-round RT-PCR was run on the TCR CDR3. TCRdb redid the calling of the multiplex PCR reads with MiXCR, one entry per CDR3 protein. The sample contains over 450,000 distinct CDR3 sequences, around an eighth of which appear only once. The sample was blood. The receptors were gathered from a woman younger than 35 with Graves' hyperthyroidism.

This clonotype was picked up a small number of times. This chain links TRBV29-1 with TRBJ2-7; D might be TRBD2 (6 bases). This CDR3 spans 18 amino acids. Per the germline V gene, CDR1 is SQVTM and CDR2 is ANQGSEA. The germline V and J ends were trimmed by 0 bases and 3 bases, with 24 bases remaining between them. The CDR3 loop is CSVEDWSGRKSGFYEQYV. The CDR3 DNA follows: TGCAGCGTTGAAGATTGGTCCGGGAGAAAGAGTGGGTTCTACGAGCAGTACGTC.

This clonotype appeared a few times. CDR3 sequence reads: CASSDQDPYQETQYF. The CDR3, as DNA: TGTGCCAGCAGCGACCAGGACCCGTACCAAGAGACCCAGTACTTC. This chain connects TRBV7-9 to TRBJ2-5; D gene ambiguous. Germline V gene data show CDR1 as SEHNR and CDR2 as FQNEAQ (reference sequence). The CDR3 extends over 15 amino acids. The V and J ends lost 5 bases and 0 bases respectively, with 13 bases between them.

The chain combines TRBV6-1 with TRBJ1-2; 8 bases match TRBD1. The CDR3 runs to 14 residues. The V segment lost 6 bases and the J segment 6 bases; nucleotides outside the gene matches: 9. Germline-derived CDR1 and CDR2 are MNHNS and SASEGT. CDR3 nucleotides: TGTGCCAGCAGACCTCGCGGACAGGGCCATGGCTACACCTTC. Translation: CASRPRGQGHGYTF.

This sequence joins TRBV6-2 or TRBV6-3 and TRBJ2-1; D might be TRBD1 or TRBD2, each matching 6 bases. The CDR3 has 16 amino acids. In germline, CDR1 is MNHEY, CDR2 SVGEGT. Trimming left V 1 base short and J 2 bases short, with 12 bases between. CDR3 sequence: CASSYYGGRTYNEQFF. For the CDR3, the DNA is TGTGCCAGCAGTTACTATGGGGGGCGGACCTACAATGAGCAGTTCTTC.

This clonotype has at least ten counts. V gene TRBV2 combines with J gene TRBJ1-2; D is perhaps TRBD1 (5 bases). Trimming took off 2 bases at V and 8 bases at J, with 15 bases between the two ends. The CDR3 consists of 14 residues. Germline-derived CDR1 and CDR2 are SNHLY and FYNNEI. CDR3 DNA: TGTGCCAGCAGTGAAACCCCGGACACCCGGGGCTACACCTTC. This gives the protein CASSETPDTRGYTF.

Ten or more counts support this clonotype. The CDR3 spells CASSQETGWNGYTF. CDR3 coding DNA: TGTGCCAGCAGCCAAGAGACAGGGTGGAATGGCTACACCTTC. The V and J genes are TRBV3-1 and TRBJ1-2, with 7 nucleotides matching TRBD1. This CDR3 is 14 amino acids long. Looked up from germline, CDR1 is LGHDT and CDR2 is YNNKEL (reference sequence). V gave up 0 bases and J gave up 6 bases; unmatched junction bases: 4.

This clonotype was observed at least ten times. The chain carries TRBV6-1 and TRBJ2-7; D is uncertain. Per the germline V gene, CDR1 is MNHNS and CDR2 is SASEGT. The V end was cut by 4 bases, the J end by 3 bases, with 7 bases between. CDR3 size: 12 residues. The DNA of the CDR3 is TGTGCCAGCAGTGGTATGTACTACGAGCAGTACGTC. Translated: CASSGMYYEQYV.

There are many counts of this clonotype. CDR3 in DNA: TGTGCCATCAGCGGACGCGGGCTGAGCAACGAGCAGTACTTC. As protein: CAISGRGLSNEQYF. The rearrangement uses TRBV10-3 and TRBJ2-7; D may be TRBD2 (5 bases). Trimming left V 6 bases short and J 5 bases short, with 17 bases between. The CDR3 spans 14 residues. Looked up from germline, CDR1 is ENHRY and CDR2 is SYGVKD.

Ten or more counts support this clonotype. The chain recombines TRBV12-5 with TRBJ2-7; D tentatively reads TRBD1 or TRBD2 (6 bases each). The CDR3 loop spans 17 amino acids. CDR1 is LGHNT, CDR2 FRNRAP, per germline. The V gene lost 3 bases and the J gene lost 3 bases, with 21 bases spanning the gap. CDR3 sequence reads: CASGFAPGAGAYYEQYF. CDR3 coding DNA: TGTGCTAGTGGTTTTGCTCCGGGGGCAGGTGCGTACTACGAGCAGTACTTC.

This clonotype was recorded many times. The genes are TRBV11-2 and TRBJ1-1; no definite D call. V was trimmed by 3 bases and J by 7 bases, leaving 9 bases between them. Germline V gene data show CDR1 as SGHAT and CDR2 as FQNNGV. The CDR3 loop spans 12 amino acids. As DNA, the CDR3 is TGTGCCAGCAGCTTGGGTGGTGATGAAGCTTTCTTT. Protein product: CASSLGGDEAFF. The entire variable domain, with the rest obtained from reference TRBV11-2 and TRBJ1-1, is as follows: EAGVAQSPRYKIIEKRQSVAFWCNPISGHATLYWYQQILGQGPKLLIQFQNNGVVDDSQLPKDRFSAERLKGVDSTLKIQPAKLEDSAVYLCASSLGGDEAFFGQGTRLTVV.

This clonotype was counted many times. This chain uses TRBV2 with TRBJ1-1; D may be TRBD1 (6 bases). Trimming cost V 4 bases and J 1 base, with 13 bases left between them. Germline V gene lookup returns CDR1 SNHLY and CDR2 FYNNEI. CDR3 length equals 15 residues. CDR3 DNA sequence: TGTGCCAGCAGTGTCGGTCAGGGGTGGAACACTGAAGCTTTCTTT. Translating it yields CASSVGQGWNTEAFF.

The sample holds many counts of this clonotype. The chain has TRBV2 and TRBJ2-2, with D unclear. V gave up 7 bases and J gave up 6 bases, with 12 bases separating them. CDR3 length: 13 residues. CDR1 SNHLY and CDR2 FYNNEI come from the germline V gene. The CDR3 protein is CASTRLASGELFF. For the CDR3, the DNA is TGTGCCAGCACCCGACTCGCCTCCGGGGAGCTGTTTTTT. Full variable domain (remainder filled in from reference TRBV2 and TRBJ2-2): EPEVTQTPSHQVTQMGQEVILRCVPISNHLYFYWYRQILGQKVEFLVSFYNNEISEKSEIFDDQFSVERPDGSNFTLKIRSTKLEDSAMYFCASTRLASGELFFGEGSRLTVL.

This clonotype occurred many times. The chain recombines TRBV12-3 or TRBV12-4 with TRBJ1-2; TRBD1 agrees at 9 bases. The CDR3 contains 14 residues. With V trimmed by 6 bases and J by 7 bases, 9 bases remained unmatched. The CDR3 loop is CASRWTGTGFGYTF. CDR3 nucleotides: TGTGCCAGCAGATGGACCGGGACAGGGTTTGGCTACACCTTC.

The rearrangement joins TRBV7-2 to TRBJ2-7; possible D gene TRBD2, 6 bases. The DNA matches TRBJ2-1 better at its end, which makes the J call doubtful. CDR3 length: 15 residues. Germline lookup yields CDR1 SGHTA and CDR2 FQGNSA. CDR3 nucleotides: TGTGCCAGCAGCTTAGGCGGTAGCGGTTACTACGAGCAGTTCTTC. It yields the protein CASSLGGSGYYEQFF.

This clonotype was observed at least ten times. The J gene is TRBJ2-1, the V gene TRBV3-1, with TRBD2 matching 8 bases. Trimming took 4 bases from V and 7 from J; bases not matched to a gene: 12. The CDR3 is 16 amino acids. Germline V gene data show CDR1 as LGHDT and CDR2 as YNNKEL (reference sequence). CDR3 region: CASSRGMSGRWNEQFF. CDR3 sequence (DNA): TGTGCCAGCAGCCGCGGGATGAGCGGGAGATGGAATGAGCAGTTCTTC.

This clonotype was seen many times. V and J are TRBV11-2 and TRBJ1-1; 8 bases match TRBD1. The CDR3 spans 13 residues. Looked up from germline, CDR1 is SGHAT and CDR2 is FQNNGV. J was trimmed by 5 bases and V by 3 bases; bases with no gene match: 2. The CDR3 DNA reads TGTGCCAGCAGCTTGACAGGGGAAACTGAAGCTTTCTTT. It specifies CASSLTGETEAFF. Based on the CDR3 plus reference TRBV11-2 and TRBJ1-1, the full variable domain is EAGVAQSPRYKIIEKRQSVAFWCNPISGHATLYWYQQILGQGPKLLIQFQNNGVVDDSQLPKDRFSAERLKGVDSTLKIQPAKLEDSAVYLCASSLTGETEAFFGQGTRLTVV.

Ten or more counts support this clonotype. V usage is TRBV5-5 and J usage is TRBJ1-4, with unresolved D. Trimming pared 4 bases from V and 0 bases from J, leaving 10 bases between. Germline V gene sequence: CDR1 SGHKS, CDR2 YYEKEE (reference sequence). This CDR3 has 15 residues. The CDR3 loop is CASSRGGSTNEKLFF. Written as DNA, the CDR3 is TGTGCCAGCAGCAGAGGTGGATCAACTAATGAAAAACTGTTTTTT.

The J gene is TRBJ2-1, the V gene TRBV7-3, with D uncertain. CDR3 length: 13 amino acids. Germline V lookup: CDR1 SGHTA, CDR2 FQGTGA. Trimming left V 8 bases short and J 3 bases short, with 11 bases between. The CDR3 protein is CASGETYYNEQFF. For the CDR3, the DNA is TGTGCCAGCGGCGAAACATACTACAATGAGCAGTTCTTC.

There are many counts of this clonotype. The CDR3 loop is CASSPGSLNTGELFF. CDR3 DNA: TGTGCCAGCAGCCCCGGGTCATTGAACACCGGGGAGCTGTTTTTT. V and J are TRBV2 and TRBJ2-2; D unresolved. Between the trimmed V and J ends, which lost 6 bases and 1 base, there was a span of 12 bases. The germline V gene has CDR1 SNHLY and CDR2 FYNNEI. This CDR3 comprises 15 residues.

In its sample, this clonotype was seen many times. The rearrangement joins TRBV29-1 to TRBJ2-1, with D perhaps TRBD2 (6 bases). The CDR3 consists of 16 residues. Germline CDR1 SQVTM, CDR2 ANQGSEA. V lost 0 bases and J lost 2, with 14 bases in between. CDR3 nucleotides: TGCAGCGTTGAAGATCGGGACTCCAAGACCTACAATGAGCAGTTCTTC. This translates into CSVEDRDSKTYNEQFF.

The J gene is TRBJ1-1, the V gene TRBV12-5; 9 bases agree with TRBD1. The J segment lost 6 bases and the V segment lost 4 bases, leaving 15 bases of the junction unmatched. This CDR3 is built from 17 residues. Per germline, CDR1 LGHNT and CDR2 FRNRAP. The CDR3 spells CASGYLTGGVENAEAFF. CDR3 DNA sequence: TGTGCTAGTGGTTACCTGACAGGGGGAGTGGAAAACGCTGAAGCTTTCTTT.

This chain links TRBV20-1 with TRBJ2-1, with 11 bases fitting TRBD2. V gave up 6 bases and J gave up 4 bases; unmatched junction bases: 5. The CDR3 covers 14 residues. Looked up from germline, CDR1 is DFQATT and CDR2 is SNEGSKA (reference sequence). The CDR3 sequence is CSAFLAGGYNEQFF. The CDR3 DNA reads TGCAGTGCCTTCCTAGCGGGAGGTTACAATGAGCAGTTCTTC.

This clonotype was detected many times. Here the CDR3 DNA reads TGTGCCAGCAGCCAAGATCATCTGGGGGCGGCTGGCTACACCTTC. Translating it yields CASSQDHLGAAGYTF. The chain employs TRBV3-1 and TRBJ1-2; D is possibly TRBD1 (6 bases). V lost 0 bases, J lost 7 bases, and 15 bases lay in between. CDR1 LGHDT and CDR2 YNNKEL come from the germline V gene (reference sequence). The CDR3 is 15 residues long.

This clonotype came up many times. The V gene is TRBV12-3 or TRBV12-4, the J gene TRBJ1-2, with TRBD1 matching over 7 bases. The CDR3 length is 15 residues. J lost 6 bases, V lost 5 bases, and 12 bases had no gene match. As DNA, the CDR3 is TGTGCCAGCAGTAGGAAACCGGGACAGTTGGATGGCTACACCTTC. It translates to CASSRKPGQLDGYTF.

This chain links TRBV19 with TRBJ1-3; unclear D gene. Deletions cut 3 bases from V and 0 bases from J, with 9 bases between. This CDR3 comprises 15 residues. The germline gives CDR1 LNHDA, CDR2 SQIVND (reference sequence). Here the CDR3 reads CASSIVGNSGNTIYF. The CDR3, as DNA: TGTGCCAGTAGTATTGTGGGTAACTCTGGAAACACCATATATTTT.

Many counts were recorded for this clonotype. The rearrangement uses TRBV2 and TRBJ1-5; D remains unclear. The CDR3 is 14 residues long. Germline V gene sequence: CDR1 SNHLY, CDR2 FYNNEI. Trimming took off 6 bases at V and 3 bases at J, with 12 bases between the two ends. DNA of the CDR3: TGTGCCAGCAGGGCACCGGGAGACAATCAGCCCCAGCATTTT. Its translation: CASRAPGDNQPQHF.

This clonotype was seen ten or more times. This sequence joins TRBV5-1 and TRBJ1-6; D call uncertain. Deletions cut 1 base from V and 7 bases from J, with 15 bases between. This CDR3 has 16 amino acids. Germline assignment: CDR1 SGHRS and CDR2 YFSETQ. The DNA for the CDR3 is TGCGCCAGCAGCTTGCTGGGCGGGTATTCGAATTCACCCCTCCACTTT. It specifies CASSLLGGYSNSPLHF.

This clonotype was picked up many times. V is TRBV30 and J is TRBJ1-2, with D unclear. Per the germline V gene, CDR1 is GTSNPN and CDR2 is SVGIG (reference sequence). The germline V and J ends were trimmed by 2 bases and 7 bases, with 8 bases remaining between them. The CDR3 totals 11 residues. Here the CDR3 DNA reads TGTGCCTGGAGTAGTTCCGGTGGCTACACCTTC. This codes for CAWSSSGGYTF.

This clonotype was seen repeatedly, ten times or more. The CDR3 sequence is CASSFGAGTATEAFF. The CDR3, as DNA: TGCGCCAGCAGCTTCGGAGCCGGGACAGCCACTGAAGCTTTCTTT. The chain has TRBV5-1 and TRBJ1-1; 7 bases agree with TRBD1. CDR1 is SGHRS, CDR2 YFSETQ, per germline. V lost 2 bases, J lost 4 bases, and 8 bases stayed unmatched. The CDR3 covers 15 residues.

The sample holds many counts of this clonotype. This chain joins TRBV30 and TRBJ1-2; D may be TRBD1 (5 bases). In germline, CDR1 is GTSNPN, CDR2 SVGIG (reference sequence). V gave up 2 bases and J gave up 7 bases, with 11 bases separating them. The CDR3 loop spans 12 amino acids. The CDR3 loop reads CAWSPGIAGYTF. CDR3 in DNA: TGTGCCTGGAGTCCAGGGATCGCTGGCTACACCTTC.